This record concerns one TCR beta chain sequence. This record belongs to a study of T cell responses to AZD1222 COVID-19 vaccine. The CDR3 totals 13 residues. The V end lost 3 bases, the J end lost 3 bases, and 8 bases lay between the germline ends. Germline-derived CDR1 and CDR2 are LGHDT and YNNKEL (reference sequence). This table comes from immunoSEQ multiplex PCR, and its TCRdb copy is limited to in-frame clones, with some not included. The repertoire has 95,000 to 150,000 clones, around nine tenths of them found once; the top ten carry approximately 2.4%. The chain uses TRBV3-1 (or the pseudogene TRBV3-2) and TRBJ1-1; a possible D gene is TRBD1 (5 bases). Material: peripheral blood, obtained on day 0 of AZD1222 vaccination. The receptor was derived from an adult in good health. CDR3 in amino acids: CASSQGGDTEAFF. CDR3 nucleotides: TGTGCCAGCAGCCAGGGAGGGGACACTGAAGCTTTCTTT.